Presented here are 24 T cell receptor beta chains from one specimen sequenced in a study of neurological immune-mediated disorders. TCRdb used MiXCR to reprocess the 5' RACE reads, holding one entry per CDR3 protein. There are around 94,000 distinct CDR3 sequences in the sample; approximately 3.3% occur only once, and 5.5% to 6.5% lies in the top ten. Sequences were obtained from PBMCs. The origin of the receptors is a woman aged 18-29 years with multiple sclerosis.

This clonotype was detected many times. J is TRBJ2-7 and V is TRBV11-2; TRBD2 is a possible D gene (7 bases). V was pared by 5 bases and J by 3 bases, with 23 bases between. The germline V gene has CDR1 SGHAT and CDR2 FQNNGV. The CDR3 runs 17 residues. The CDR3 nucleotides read TGTGCCAGCAGCCCATCCTCAGGGGCGGGGGTAATCTACGAGCAGTACTTC. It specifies CASSPSSGAGVIYEQYF.

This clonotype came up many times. CDR3 nucleotide sequence: TGTGCCAGCAGCTCCGGGACAGGGGGAGGAAACACCATATATTTT. Translation: CASSSGTGGGNTIYF. The rearrangement links TRBV12-3 or TRBV12-4 to TRBJ1-3; 11 nucleotides match TRBD1. With V trimmed by 6 bases and J by 4 bases, 5 bases remained unmatched. The length of the CDR3 is 15 residues.

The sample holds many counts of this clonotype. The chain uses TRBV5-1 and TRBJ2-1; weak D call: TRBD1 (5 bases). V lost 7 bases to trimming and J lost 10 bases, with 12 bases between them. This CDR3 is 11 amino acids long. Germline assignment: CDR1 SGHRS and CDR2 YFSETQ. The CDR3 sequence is CASGWGPEQFF. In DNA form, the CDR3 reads TGCGCCAGCGGGTGGGGCCCGGAGCAGTTCTTC.

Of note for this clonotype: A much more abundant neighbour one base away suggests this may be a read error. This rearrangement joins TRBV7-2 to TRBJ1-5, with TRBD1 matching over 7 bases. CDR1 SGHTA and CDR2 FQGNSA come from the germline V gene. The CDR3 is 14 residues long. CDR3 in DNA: TGTGCCAACAGCCCCAGGGGGAGCAATCAGCCCCAGCATTTT. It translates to CANSPRGSNQPQHF.

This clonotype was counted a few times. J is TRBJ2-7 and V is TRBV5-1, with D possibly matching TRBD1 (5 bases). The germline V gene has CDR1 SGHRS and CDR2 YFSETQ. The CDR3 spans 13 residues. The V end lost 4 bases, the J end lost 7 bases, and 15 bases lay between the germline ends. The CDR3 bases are TGCGCCAGCAGCGCAGGACACCTCTCAGAGCAGTACTTC. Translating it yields CASSAGHLSEQYF.

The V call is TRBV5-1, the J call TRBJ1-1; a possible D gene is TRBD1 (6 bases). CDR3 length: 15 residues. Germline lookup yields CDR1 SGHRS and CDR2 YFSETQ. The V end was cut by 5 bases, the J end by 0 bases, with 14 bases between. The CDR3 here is CASRKGRGVNTEAFF. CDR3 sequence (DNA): TGCGCCAGCAGAAAGGGCAGGGGCGTGAACACTGAAGCTTTCTTT.

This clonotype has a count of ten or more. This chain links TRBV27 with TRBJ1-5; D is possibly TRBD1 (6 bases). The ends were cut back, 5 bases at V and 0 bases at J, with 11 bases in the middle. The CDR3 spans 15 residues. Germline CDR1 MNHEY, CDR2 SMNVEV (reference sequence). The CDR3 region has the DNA TGTGCCAGCAGTCCGCAGGGGTATAGCAATCAGCCCCAGCATTTT. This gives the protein CASSPQGYSNQPQHF.

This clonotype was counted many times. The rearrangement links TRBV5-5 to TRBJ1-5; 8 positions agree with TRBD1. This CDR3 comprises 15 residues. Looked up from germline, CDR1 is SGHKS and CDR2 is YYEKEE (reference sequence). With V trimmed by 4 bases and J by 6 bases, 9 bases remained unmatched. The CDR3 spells CASSPGQDIFQPQHF. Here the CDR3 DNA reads TGTGCCAGCAGCCCGGGACAGGATATCTTTCAGCCCCAGCATTTT.

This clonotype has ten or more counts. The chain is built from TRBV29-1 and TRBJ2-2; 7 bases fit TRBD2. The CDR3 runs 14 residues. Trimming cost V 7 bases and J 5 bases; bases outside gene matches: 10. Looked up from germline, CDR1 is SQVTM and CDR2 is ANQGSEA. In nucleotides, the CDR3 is TGCAGCGCCCGGACTAGTTTAAGAACCGGGGAGCTGTTTTTT. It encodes CSARTSLRTGELFF.

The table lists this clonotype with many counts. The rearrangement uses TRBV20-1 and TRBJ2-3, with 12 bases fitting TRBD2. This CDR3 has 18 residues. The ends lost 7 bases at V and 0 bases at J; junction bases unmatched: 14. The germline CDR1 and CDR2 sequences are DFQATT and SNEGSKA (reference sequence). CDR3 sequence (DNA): TGCAGTGGCTCCTACCCTAGCGGGGGGGGCCCTAGCACAGATACGCAGTATTTT. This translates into CSGSYPSGGGPSTDTQYF.

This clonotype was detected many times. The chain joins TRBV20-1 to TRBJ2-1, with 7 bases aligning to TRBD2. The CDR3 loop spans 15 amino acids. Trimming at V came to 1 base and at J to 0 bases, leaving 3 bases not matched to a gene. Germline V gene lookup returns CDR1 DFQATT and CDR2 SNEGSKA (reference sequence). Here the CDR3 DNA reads TGCAGTGCTAGAGGTCAGCGGGACTCCTACAATGAGCAGTTCTTC. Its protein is CSARGQRDSYNEQFF.

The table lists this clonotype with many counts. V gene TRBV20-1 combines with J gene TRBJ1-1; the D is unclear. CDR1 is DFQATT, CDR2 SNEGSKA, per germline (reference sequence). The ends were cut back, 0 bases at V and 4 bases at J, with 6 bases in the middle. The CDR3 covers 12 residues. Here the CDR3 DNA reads TGCAGTGCTAGAGATGACGGCACTGAAGCTTTCTTT. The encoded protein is CSARDDGTEAFF.

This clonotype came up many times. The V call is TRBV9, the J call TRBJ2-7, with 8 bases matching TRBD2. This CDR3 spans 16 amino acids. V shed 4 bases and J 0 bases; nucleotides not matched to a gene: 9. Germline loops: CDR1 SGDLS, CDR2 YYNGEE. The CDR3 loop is CASSKREAGGSYEQYF. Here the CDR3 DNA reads TGTGCCAGCAGCAAGCGAGAGGCGGGAGGCTCCTACGAGCAGTACTTC. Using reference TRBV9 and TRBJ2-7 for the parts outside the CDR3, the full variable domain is DSGVTQTPKHLITATGQRVTLRCSPRSGDLSVYWYQQSLDQGLQFLIQYYNGEERAKGNILERFSAQQFPDLHSELNLSSLELGDSALYFCASSKREAGGSYEQYFGPGTRLTVT.

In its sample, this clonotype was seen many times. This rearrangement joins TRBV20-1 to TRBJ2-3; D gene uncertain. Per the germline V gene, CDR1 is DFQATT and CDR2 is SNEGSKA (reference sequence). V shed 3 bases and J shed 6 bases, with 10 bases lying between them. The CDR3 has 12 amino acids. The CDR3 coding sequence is TGCAGTGCTAGGTCCCCGTCGGATACGCAGTATTTT. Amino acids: CSARSPSDTQYF.

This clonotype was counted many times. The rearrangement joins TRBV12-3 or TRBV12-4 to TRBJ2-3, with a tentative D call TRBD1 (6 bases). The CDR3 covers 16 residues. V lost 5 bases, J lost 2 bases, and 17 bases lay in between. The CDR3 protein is CASSLQGSGTTDTQYF. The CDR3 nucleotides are TGTGCCAGCAGTCTACAGGGTTCGGGTACCACAGATACGCAGTATTTT.

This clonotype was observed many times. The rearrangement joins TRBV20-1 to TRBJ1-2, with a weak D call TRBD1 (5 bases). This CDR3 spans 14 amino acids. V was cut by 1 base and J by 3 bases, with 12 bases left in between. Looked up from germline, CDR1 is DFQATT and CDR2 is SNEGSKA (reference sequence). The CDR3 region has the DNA TGCAGTGCTAGAGTTCAGGCGGGGGACTATGGCTACACCTTC. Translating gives CSARVQAGDYGYTF.

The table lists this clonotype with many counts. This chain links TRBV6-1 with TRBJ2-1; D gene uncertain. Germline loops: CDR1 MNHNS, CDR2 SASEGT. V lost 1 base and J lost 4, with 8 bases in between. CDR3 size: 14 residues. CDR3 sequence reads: CASSEDGEYNEQFF. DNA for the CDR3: TGTGCCAGCAGTGAAGATGGCGAGTACAATGAGCAGTTCTTC.

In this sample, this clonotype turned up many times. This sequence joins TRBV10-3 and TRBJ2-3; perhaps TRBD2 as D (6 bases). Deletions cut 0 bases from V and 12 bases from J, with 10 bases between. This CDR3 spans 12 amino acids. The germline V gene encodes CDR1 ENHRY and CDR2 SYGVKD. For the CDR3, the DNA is TGTGCCATCAGTGAGTCCAGGGAGGTTCAGTATTTT. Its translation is CAISESREVQYF.

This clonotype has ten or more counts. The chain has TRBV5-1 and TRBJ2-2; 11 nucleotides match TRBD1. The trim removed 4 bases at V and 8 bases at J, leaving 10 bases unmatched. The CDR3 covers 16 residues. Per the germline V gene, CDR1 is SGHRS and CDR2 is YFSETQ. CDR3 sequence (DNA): TGCGCCAGCAGCAATGGACAGGGGGCCGGGTCTGGGGAGCTGTTTTTT. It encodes CASSNGQGAGSGELFF.

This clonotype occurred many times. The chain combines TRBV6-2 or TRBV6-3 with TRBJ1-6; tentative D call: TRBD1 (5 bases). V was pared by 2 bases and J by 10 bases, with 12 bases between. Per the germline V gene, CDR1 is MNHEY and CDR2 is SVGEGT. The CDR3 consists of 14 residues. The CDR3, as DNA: TGTGCCAGCAGTTACGGGGACCTGGGATCACCCCTCCACTTT. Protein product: CASSYGDLGSPLHF.

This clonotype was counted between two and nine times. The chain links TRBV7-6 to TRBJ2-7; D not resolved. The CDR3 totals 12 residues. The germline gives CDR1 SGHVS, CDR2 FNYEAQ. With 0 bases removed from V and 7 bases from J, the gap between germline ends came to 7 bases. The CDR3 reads CASSLAREEQYF. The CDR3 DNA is TGTGCCAGCAGCTTAGCAAGGGAAGAGCAGTACTTC.

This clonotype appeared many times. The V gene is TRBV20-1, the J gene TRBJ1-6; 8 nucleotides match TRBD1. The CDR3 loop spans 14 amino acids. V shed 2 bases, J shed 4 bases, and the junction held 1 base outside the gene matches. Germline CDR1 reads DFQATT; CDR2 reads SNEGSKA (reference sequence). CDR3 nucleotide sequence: TGCAGTGCTAGACAGGGGGCATATAATTCACCCCTCCACTTT. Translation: CSARQGAYNSPLHF.

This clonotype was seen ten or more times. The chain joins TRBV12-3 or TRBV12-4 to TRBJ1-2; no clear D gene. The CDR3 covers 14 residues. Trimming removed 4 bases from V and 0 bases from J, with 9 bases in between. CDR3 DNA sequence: TGTGCCAGCAGTTCAAGGGAAGCTAACTATGGCTACACCTTC. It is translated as CASSSREANYGYTF.

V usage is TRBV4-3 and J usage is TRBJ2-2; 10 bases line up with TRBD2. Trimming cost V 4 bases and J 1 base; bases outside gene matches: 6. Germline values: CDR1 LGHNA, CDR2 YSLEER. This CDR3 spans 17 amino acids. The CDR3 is CASSRATSGLNTGELFF. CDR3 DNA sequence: TGCGCCAGCAGCCGGGCGACTAGCGGGCTGAACACCGGGGAGCTGTTTTTT.